The clone carrying this T cell receptor beta chain was seen only once. Its antigen is undetermined. Only in-frame clones appear in the TCRdb table, and some are missing; sequencing was by immunoSEQ multiplex PCR. The repertoire consists of 25,000 to 30,000 clones, with roughly three quarters occurring once and the leading ten covering roughly 5.4%. This CDR3 has 15 amino acids. Trimming at V came to 6 bases and at J to 8 bases, leaving 13 bases not matched to a gene. Germline CDR1 is LNHDA and CDR2 is SQIVND (reference sequence). This record comes from a study of T cell repertoires in ileal Crohn's disease. Study results and caveats: Mucosal expansions were suggested to be mainly CD8 T cells.

The V gene is TRBV19, the J gene TRBJ1-2; TRBD1 matches 9 bases. The source material was ileal tissue. The sequence was obtained from an adult with Crohn's disease. For the CDR3, the DNA is TGTGCCAGTAGCGCTTACGGGACAGGGTTCAGCGGCTACACCTTC. This codes for CASSAYGTGFSGYTF.